Below, 19 T cell receptor beta chains from the same sample are listed, as sequenced in a study of T cell repertoires in cytomegalovirus infection. No antigen has been assigned to these receptors. TCRdb processed the reads anew with MiXCR; each CDR3 protein has one entry. In the table there are about 24,000 distinct CDR3 sequences, approximately 22% of which are singletons. This specimen was CD8+ T cells from cultured PBMCs, taken from culture after CMV antigen stimulation. The receptors were sampled from a human donor in good health (CMV status not recorded). Some clones in this sample may be carry-over from other donors' samples.

This clonotype was counted at least ten times. The chain joins TRBV7-2 to TRBJ2-1; 7 positions agree with TRBD2. The germline V gene encodes CDR1 SGHTA and CDR2 FQGNSA. The V segment lost 5 bases and the J segment 8 bases; nucleotides outside the gene matches: 18. The CDR3 runs 17 residues. Written as DNA, the CDR3 is TGTGCCAGCAGCCAGGAGGTGGGGCGGGGGAGGAAGGATGAGCAGTTCTTC. Its translation is CASSQEVGRGRKDEQFF.

In its sample, this clonotype was seen a few times. The chain joins TRBV6-5 to TRBJ1-3; unclear D gene. The V gene's germline CDR1 is MNHEY and CDR2 SVGAGI. The CDR3 consists of 18 residues. The V end was cut by 0 bases, the J end by 0 bases, with 15 bases between. The CDR3 spells CASSYSRAGWGSGNTIYF. The CDR3 DNA sequence: TGTGCCAGCAGTTACTCTCGGGCAGGTTGGGGCTCTGGAAACACCATATATTTT.

In its sample, this clonotype was seen many times. This chain joins TRBV7-9 and TRBJ1-5; D might be TRBD1 (6 bases). The CDR3 loop spans 15 amino acids. Trimming removed 5 bases at V and 6 bases at J, with 17 bases between. Germline CDR1 and CDR2: SEHNR and FQNEAQ (reference sequence). The CDR3, as DNA: TGTGCCAGCAGCCCACACGGGGGGGGGCTTCAGCCCCAGCATTTT. Translated: CASSPHGGGLQPQHF.

In this sample, this clonotype turned up many times. V usage is TRBV12-3 or TRBV12-4 and J usage is TRBJ2-3; unclear D gene. Trimming left V 5 bases short and J 1 base short, with 13 bases between. The CDR3 sequence is 15 residues long. CDR3 DNA: TGTGCCAGCAGTCCCGAGGTTGCCCGCACAGATACGCAGTATTTT. Protein: CASSPEVARTDTQYF.

This chain uses TRBV20-1 with TRBJ2-7, with 11 bases fitting TRBD1. The trim removed 1 base at V and 3 bases at J, leaving 5 bases unmatched. The germline gives CDR1 DFQATT, CDR2 SNEGSKA (reference sequence). The CDR3 is 15 amino acids. CDR3 DNA sequence: TGCAGTGCTAGAGGGACAGGGGGCGGCGACTACGAGCAGTACTTC. It codes for CSARGTGGGDYEQYF.

This clonotype has a count of ten or more. This chain joins TRBV12-3 or TRBV12-4 and TRBJ2-7; D possibly corresponds to TRBD1 (7 bases). V was cut by 5 bases and J by 3 bases, with 17 bases left in between. The CDR3 contains 15 residues. The CDR3, as DNA: TGTGCCAGCAGTCCCAGGGGGGACAGCCTCTACGAGCAGTACTTC. Residues: CASSPRGDSLYEQYF.

This clonotype was seen ten or more times. The rearrangement links TRBV5-5 to TRBJ1-1, with D perhaps matching TRBD1 (6 bases). The CDR3 consists of 19 residues. Germline CDR1 reads SGHKS; CDR2 reads YYEKEE (reference sequence). V lost 1 base, J lost 1 base, and 23 bases lay in between. Here the CDR3 reads CASSLYFRVLGGPNTEAFF. For the CDR3, the DNA is TGTGCCAGCAGCTTGTACTTTCGGGTCCTGGGGGGCCCGAACACTGAAGCTTTCTTT.

CDR3 nucleotide sequence: TGCGCCAGCAGCTGGGGGACAGGCCCTGAAGCTTTCTTT. Amino acid sequence: CASSWGTGPEAFF. The V and J genes are TRBV5-1 and TRBJ1-1; TRBD1 agrees at 8 bases. V lost 3 bases to trimming and J lost 6 bases; unmatched junction nucleotides: 4. The CDR3 length is 13 residues. Germline V CDR1 and CDR2: SGHRS, YFSETQ.

This clonotype was counted many times. The chain employs TRBV6-6 and TRBJ1-6; 10 bases map to TRBD1. The trim removed 4 bases at V and 10 bases at J, leaving 7 bases unmatched. The CDR3 has 15 residues. The V gene's germline CDR1 is MNHNY and CDR2 SVGAGI (reference sequence). The CDR3 spells CASSFRTGGLSPLHF. As DNA, the CDR3 is TGTGCCAGCAGTTTCCGGACAGGGGGATTATCACCCCTCCACTTT.

This clonotype was detected ten times or more. The V gene is TRBV7-2, the J gene TRBJ2-7; D gene uncertain. V was cut by 1 base and J by 2 bases, with 9 bases left in between. CDR3 length equals 14 residues. Germline CDR1 reads SGHTA; CDR2 reads FQGNSA. The CDR3 DNA sequence: TGTGCCAGCAGCTTAGGTGTAGCAGCCTACGAGCAGTACTTC. This codes for CASSLGVAAYEQYF.

This clonotype was recorded at least ten times. V and J are TRBV28 and TRBJ2-2; the D gene could be TRBD1 or TRBD2 (5 bases each). The ends were cut back, 11 bases at V and 4 bases at J, with 17 bases in the middle. In germline, CDR1 is MDHEN, CDR2 SYDVKM. The CDR3 contains 14 residues. CDR3 sequence (DNA): TGTGCCGGAAGAACGGGGCAGGTCACCGGGGAGCTGTTTTTT. This encodes CAGRTGQVTGELFF.

The sample holds many counts of this clonotype. The chain recombines TRBV7-9 with TRBJ1-6; 9 bases align to TRBD1. V lost 5 bases and J lost 7; bases outside the gene matches: 6. The germline V gene encodes CDR1 SEHNR and CDR2 FQNEAQ (reference sequence). The CDR3 covers 15 residues. The CDR3 reads CASSKDRGMNSPLHF. The CDR3 nucleotides read TGTGCCAGCAGCAAAGACAGGGGGATGAATTCACCCCTCCACTTT.

The CDR3 DNA is TGTGCCAGCAGCTTTCCAGGACAGGGGCTCGTAGAGCTGTTTTTT. Amino acid sequence: CASSFPGQGLVELFF. The chain couples TRBV5-5 to TRBJ2-2; 9 nucleotides line up with TRBD1. The CDR3 is 15 residues long. Germline values: CDR1 SGHKS, CDR2 YYEKEE (reference sequence). Trimming took 2 bases from V and 11 from J; bases not matched to a gene: 10.

As concerns this clonotype: Mismatch with germline at one junction end may stem from a read error. The rearrangement joins TRBV5-3 to TRBJ1-1, with D uncertain. TRBV5-3 is recorded as an ORF, its role being uncertain. The CDR3 extends over 15 amino acids. The CDR3 DNA is TGTGCCAGCAGCTTGGAAGGCGAGACCAGCCCTGAAGCTTTCTTT. This translates into CASSLEGETSPEAFF.

This clonotype turned up a few times. This chain uses TRBV27 with TRBJ2-7; possibly TRBD1 for D (6 bases). Germline loops: CDR1 MNHEY, CDR2 SMNVEV (reference sequence). The CDR3 spans 16 residues. The V gene lost 4 bases and the J gene lost 2 bases, with 18 bases spanning the gap. CDR3: CASSSLGGYRAYEQYF. CDR3 nucleotide sequence: TGTGCCAGCAGTTCCCTAGGGGGATATAGAGCCTACGAGCAGTACTTC.

This chain uses TRBV6-5 with TRBJ1-5, with D uncertain. Between the trimmed V and J ends, which lost 0 bases and 4 bases, there was a span of 7 bases. CDR1 MNHEY and CDR2 SVGAGI come from the germline V gene. This CDR3 has 14 amino acids. The CDR3 is CASSYSAGNQPQHF. CDR3 in DNA: TGTGCCAGCAGTTACTCGGCCGGGAATCAGCCCCAGCATTTT.

In this sample, this clonotype turned up many times. The V gene is TRBV4-2, the J gene TRBJ1-1; perhaps TRBD1 as D (5 bases). Trimming removed 4 bases from V and 3 bases from J, with 12 bases in between. CDR3 length equals 14 residues. Germline CDR1 LGHNA, CDR2 YNFKEQ. The CDR3 nucleotides are TGTGCCAGCAGCCTCCAACCGACAGACACTGAAGCTTTCTTT. As protein: CASSLQPTDTEAFF.

This clonotype appeared a few times. V is TRBV7-8 and J is TRBJ2-4; TRBD1 matches 10 bases. CDR1 and CDR2 (germline): SGHVS, FQNEAQ. Trimming took 8 bases from V and 8 from J; bases not matched to a gene: 12. The CDR3 totals 15 residues. The CDR3 DNA reads as TGTGCCAGCGGACAACCGGACAGGGGGTCATACATTCAGTACTTC. Translation: CASGQPDRGSYIQYF.

This chain joins TRBV27 and TRBJ2-5; D remains ambiguous. The CDR3 spans 14 residues. Trimming cost V 0 bases and J 4 bases, with 9 bases left between them. Germline V lookup: CDR1 MNHEY, CDR2 SMNVEV (reference sequence). DNA of the CDR3: TGTGCCAGCAGTTTATCGTTAAAAGGAGAGACCCAGTACTTC. This codes for CASSLSLKGETQYF.